This T cell receptor beta chain was captured by sequencing in a study of blood T cell repertoires in COVID-19. On the study more broadly: The origin of the acute and convalescent COVID-19 samples was the United States, Italy and Spain. T cells, B-cell-depleted T cells, or PBMCs supplied cDNA or gDNA.

The germline gives CDR1 SGHDT, CDR2 YYEEEE. Trimming took 1 base from V and 0 from J, leaving 11 bases between them. The CDR3 covers 16 residues. Under the authors' procedure: Reference gene primer amplification yielded estimated nucleated cell counts. Clones were read by immunoSEQ multiplex PCR, and TCRdb kept only the in-frame ones, dropping some. V, J and clone size are those of that table, while D and trimming were read from the DNA. Among under 250,000 clones, approximately 90% were seen once, and the ten largest hold about 5%. The TCR comes from a woman aged 40 to 49 with acute or convalescent COVID-19. The rearrangement joins TRBV5-6 to TRBJ1-5, with D tentatively TRBD1 (6 bases). Sequences were obtained from peripheral blood. CDR3 loop: CASSLTTGYSNQPQHF. The CDR3 nucleotides are TGTGCCAGCAGCTTGACCACAGGGTATAGCAATCAGCCCCAGCATTTT.